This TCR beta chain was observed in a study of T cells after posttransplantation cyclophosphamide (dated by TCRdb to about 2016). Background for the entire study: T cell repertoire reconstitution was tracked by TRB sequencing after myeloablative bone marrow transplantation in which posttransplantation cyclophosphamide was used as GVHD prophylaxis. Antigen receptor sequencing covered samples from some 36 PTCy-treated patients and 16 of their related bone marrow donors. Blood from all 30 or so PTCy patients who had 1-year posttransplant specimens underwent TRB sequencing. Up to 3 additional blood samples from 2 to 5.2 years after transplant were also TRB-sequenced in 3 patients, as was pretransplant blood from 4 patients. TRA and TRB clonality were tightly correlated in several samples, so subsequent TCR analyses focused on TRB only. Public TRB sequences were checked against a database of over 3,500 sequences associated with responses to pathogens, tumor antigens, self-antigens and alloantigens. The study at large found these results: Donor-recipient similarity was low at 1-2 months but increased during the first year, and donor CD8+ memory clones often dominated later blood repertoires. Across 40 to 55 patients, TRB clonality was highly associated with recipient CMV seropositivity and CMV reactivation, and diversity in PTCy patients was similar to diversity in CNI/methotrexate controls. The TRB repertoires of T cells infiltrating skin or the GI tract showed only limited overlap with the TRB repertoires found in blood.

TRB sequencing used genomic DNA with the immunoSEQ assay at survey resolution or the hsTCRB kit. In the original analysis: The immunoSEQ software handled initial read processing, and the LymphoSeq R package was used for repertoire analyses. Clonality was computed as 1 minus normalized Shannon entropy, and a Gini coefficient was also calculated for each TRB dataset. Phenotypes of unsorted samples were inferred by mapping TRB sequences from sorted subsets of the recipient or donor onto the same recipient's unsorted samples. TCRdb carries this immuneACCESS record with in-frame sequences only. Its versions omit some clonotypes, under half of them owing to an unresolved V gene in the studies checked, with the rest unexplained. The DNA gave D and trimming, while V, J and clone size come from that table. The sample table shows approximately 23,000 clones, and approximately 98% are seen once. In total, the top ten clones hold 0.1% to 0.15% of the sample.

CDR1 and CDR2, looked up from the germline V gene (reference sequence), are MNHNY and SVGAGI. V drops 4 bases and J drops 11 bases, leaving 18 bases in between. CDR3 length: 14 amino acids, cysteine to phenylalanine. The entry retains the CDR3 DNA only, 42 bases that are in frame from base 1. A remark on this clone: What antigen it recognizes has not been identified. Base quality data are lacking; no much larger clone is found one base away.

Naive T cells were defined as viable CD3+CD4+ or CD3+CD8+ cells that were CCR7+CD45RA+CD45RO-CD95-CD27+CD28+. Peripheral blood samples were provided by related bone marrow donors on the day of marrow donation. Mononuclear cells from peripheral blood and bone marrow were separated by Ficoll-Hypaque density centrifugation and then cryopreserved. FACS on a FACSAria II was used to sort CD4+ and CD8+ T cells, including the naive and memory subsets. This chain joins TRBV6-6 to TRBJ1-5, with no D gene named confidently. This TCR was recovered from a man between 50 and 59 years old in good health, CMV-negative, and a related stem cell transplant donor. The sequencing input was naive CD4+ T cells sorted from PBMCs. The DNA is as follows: TGTGCCAGCAGTTCCGAAGCCTCGAGCGGGGCCCAGCATTTT. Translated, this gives CASSSEASSGAQHF.